This TCR beta chain was retrieved from a study of radiotherapy plus CTLA-4 blockade in lung cancer (dated by TCRdb to 2016 to 2019). A note on the overall study: Among the enrolled patients, about 19% had an objective response, and 31% reached disease control. What the authors observed across the whole study: Early dynamic changes in blood T cell clones, together with increased serum interferon-beta after radiation, were reported as the strongest predictors of response. After treatment with radiotherapy and ipilimumab, TCR clones that came from tumors expanded in the peripheral blood.

The library relied on the immunoSEQ multiplex PCR assay. TCRdb stores this immuneACCESS table with in-frame sequences only. Part of the clones is absent; in the studies checked, under half of the shortfall reflects unresolved V genes, and no reason is known for the rest. In this sample the table shows some 110,000 clones, about four fifths of which occur a single time. The top ten clones comprise 3.3% of the sample. This clone was detected only a few times. Which antigen it targets is not known. Qualities for individual bases were not recorded, and no much larger clone is one base off. V was cut back by 0 bases and J by 8 bases, leaving a gap of 10 bases between them. Spanning cysteine to phenylalanine, the CDR3 consists of 14 amino acids. Just the 42-base CDR3 DNA is kept, in frame starting at base 1. Reading the germline V gene gives CDR1 LGHNA and CDR2 YNFKEQ. The study tested focal radiation therapy combined with CTLA-4 blockade (ipilimumab) in patients with chemo-refractory metastatic non-small-cell lung cancer.

The V gene is TRBV4-2 and the J gene is TRBJ1-4; no D gene is confidently identified. The source material was peripheral blood, sampled from a patient treated with radiotherapy plus ipilimumab. The origin of this receptor is a human donor with non-small cell lung cancer that progressed on radiotherapy plus ipilimumab. Some clones in this sample may be carry-over from other donors' samples. The nucleotides are TGTGCCAGCAGCCAAGACGGATTGGGCGAAAAACTGTTTTTT. Its amino acids are CASSQDGLGEKLFF.